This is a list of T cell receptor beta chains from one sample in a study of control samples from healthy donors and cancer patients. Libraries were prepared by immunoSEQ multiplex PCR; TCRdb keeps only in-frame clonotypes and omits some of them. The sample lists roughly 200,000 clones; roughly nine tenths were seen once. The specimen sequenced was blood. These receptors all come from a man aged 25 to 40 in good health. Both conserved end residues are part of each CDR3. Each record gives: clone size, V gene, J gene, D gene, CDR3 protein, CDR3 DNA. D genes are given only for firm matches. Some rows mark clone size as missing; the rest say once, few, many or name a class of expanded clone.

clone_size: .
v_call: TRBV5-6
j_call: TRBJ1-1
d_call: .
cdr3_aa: CASSLAWIEGRAFF
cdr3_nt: TGTGCCAGCAGCTTGGCATGGATTGAAGGGCGGGCTTTCTTT

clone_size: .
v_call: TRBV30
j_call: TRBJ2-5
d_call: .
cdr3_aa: CAWSIFRGRETQYF
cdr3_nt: TGTGCCTGGAGTATTTTCAGGGGTAGGGAGACCCAGTACTTC

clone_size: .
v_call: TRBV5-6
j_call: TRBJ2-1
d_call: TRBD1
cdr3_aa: CASSLGTGTYNEQFF
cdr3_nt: TGTGCCAGCAGCTTGGGGACAGGGACCTACAATGAGCAGTTCTTC

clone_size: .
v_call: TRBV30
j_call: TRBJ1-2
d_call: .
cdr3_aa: CAWSRDRNYGYTF
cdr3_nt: TGTGCCTGGAGTCGAGACAGAAACTATGGCTACACCTTC

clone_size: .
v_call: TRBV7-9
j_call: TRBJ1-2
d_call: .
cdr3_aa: CASSLDKASYGYTF
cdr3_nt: TGTGCCAGCAGCTTAGACAAGGCCAGCTATGGCTACACCTTC

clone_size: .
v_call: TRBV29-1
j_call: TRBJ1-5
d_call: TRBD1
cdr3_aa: CSVVDRVGQPQHF
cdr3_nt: TGCAGCGTTGTGGACAGGGTGGGTCAGCCCCAGCATTTT

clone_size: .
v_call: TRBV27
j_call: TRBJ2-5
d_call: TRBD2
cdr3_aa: CASSLLTAGGETQYF
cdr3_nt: TGTGCCAGCAGTTTATTGACAGCGGGGGGAGAGACCCAGTACTTC

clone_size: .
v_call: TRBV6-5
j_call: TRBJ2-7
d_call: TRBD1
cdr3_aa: CASSYGGTGAYEQYF
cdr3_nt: TGTGCCAGCAGTTATGGCGGGACAGGGGCCTACGAGCAGTACTTC

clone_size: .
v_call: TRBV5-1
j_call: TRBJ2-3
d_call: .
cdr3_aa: CASSLDSVTGAWTDTQYF
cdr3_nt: TGCGCCAGCAGCTTGGATTCGGTCACGGGGGCTTGGACAGATACGCAGTATTTT

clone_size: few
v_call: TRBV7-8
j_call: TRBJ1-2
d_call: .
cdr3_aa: CASSLRREGGYGYTF
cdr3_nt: TGTGCCAGCAGCTTACGCAGGGAGGGTGGCTATGGCTACACCTTC